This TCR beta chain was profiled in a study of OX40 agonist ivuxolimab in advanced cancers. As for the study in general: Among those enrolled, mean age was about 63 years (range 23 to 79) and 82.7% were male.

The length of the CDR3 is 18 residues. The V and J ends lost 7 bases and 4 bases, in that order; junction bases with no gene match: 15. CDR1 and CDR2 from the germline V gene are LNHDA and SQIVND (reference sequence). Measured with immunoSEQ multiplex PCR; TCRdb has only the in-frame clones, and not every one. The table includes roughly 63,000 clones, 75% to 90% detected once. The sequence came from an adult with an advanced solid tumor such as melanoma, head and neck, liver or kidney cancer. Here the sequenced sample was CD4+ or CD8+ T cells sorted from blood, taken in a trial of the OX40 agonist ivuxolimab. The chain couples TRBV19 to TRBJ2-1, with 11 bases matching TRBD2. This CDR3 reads CASTPVGGSGGAYNEQFF. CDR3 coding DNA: TGTGCCAGTACCCCTGTGGGAGGTAGCGGGGGGGCTTACAATGAGCAGTTCTTC.